This T cell receptor (beta chain) stems from a study of blood T cell repertoires in COVID-19 (dated by TCRdb to between 2020 and 2021). With regard to the full study: Collaborator samples came from the United States, Italy and Spain and covered acute and convalescent phases of COVID-19. The samples were drawn from two sources: the first 160 participants of the ongoing ImmuneRACE study, and over 950 subjects contributed by 6 global collaborators. Where available, HLA class I and class II types were taken from metadata supplied by the sample provider and were not determined by assay-based typing. The material from the prospective study consisted of cDNA or gDNA derived from T cells, B-cell-depleted T cells, or PBMCs. A freely available public database, intended as a resource for researchers studying the immune response to SARS-CoV-2, is where the repertoires were released. Deeply sampled blood TCRbeta repertoires from subjects exposed to, actively infected with, or recovered from COVID-19 were included in the dataset. A de-identified subject ID, COVID-19 status, age in years and sex were almost always included in the sample metadata.

Per the germline V gene, MNHEY is the CDR1 and SVGAGI is the CDR2. The junction shows trimming of 4 bases on V and 6 bases on J, plus 16 bases between the germline ends. There are 15 amino acids in the CDR3, from cysteine to phenylalanine inclusive. Here the CDR3 DNA is all that survives: 45 bases in frame from base 1. Each collaborating institution followed its own protocols to collect whole blood in K2EDTA tubes. For TCRbeta analysis, collaborator samples were shipped as frozen whole blood, as isolated PBMCs, or as DNA extracted from either sample type. Comments on this clone: The specificity of this receptor is unknown. No qualities accompany the bases; no much larger clone lies one base away.

TCRbeta CDR3 regions were amplified from genomic DNA using the immunoSEQ Assay, a bias-controlled multiplex PCR. Per the authors' processing: The number of nucleated cells in each sample was estimated by amplification of reference gene primers within the assay. Sequence reads were collapsed and filtered to measure the absolute abundance of every unique TCRbeta CDR3 rearrangement. For each sample, productive Simpson clonality was calculated as the square root of Simpson's diversity index over productive rearrangements. TCRdb took this table from immuneACCESS and kept in-frame rearrangements with V and J called. Such tables lack part of the clones; where checked against another copy, unresolved V genes explain under half of the gap, and the rest is unexplained. The V and J calls and the clone size are those of that table, but D and trimming were determined from the DNA. The sample data list about 120,000 clones, and roughly 87% of these were observed just once. Of the sample, 5% to 7.5% is held by the ten largest clones.

What the authors observed across the whole study: The quantity of clinical and demographic metadata differed by source and by participant and was supplied without curation.

Recombination joined TRBV6-5 with TRBJ2-1; the D gene is perhaps TRBD2, from 5 matching bases. The specimen was peripheral blood. This receptor was obtained from an elderly man with active or convalescent COVID-19. The base sequence is TGTGCCAGCAGTTGGCGGCGCGGAGAGGGCAATGAGCAGTTCTTC. It is translated as CASSWRRGEGNEQFF.